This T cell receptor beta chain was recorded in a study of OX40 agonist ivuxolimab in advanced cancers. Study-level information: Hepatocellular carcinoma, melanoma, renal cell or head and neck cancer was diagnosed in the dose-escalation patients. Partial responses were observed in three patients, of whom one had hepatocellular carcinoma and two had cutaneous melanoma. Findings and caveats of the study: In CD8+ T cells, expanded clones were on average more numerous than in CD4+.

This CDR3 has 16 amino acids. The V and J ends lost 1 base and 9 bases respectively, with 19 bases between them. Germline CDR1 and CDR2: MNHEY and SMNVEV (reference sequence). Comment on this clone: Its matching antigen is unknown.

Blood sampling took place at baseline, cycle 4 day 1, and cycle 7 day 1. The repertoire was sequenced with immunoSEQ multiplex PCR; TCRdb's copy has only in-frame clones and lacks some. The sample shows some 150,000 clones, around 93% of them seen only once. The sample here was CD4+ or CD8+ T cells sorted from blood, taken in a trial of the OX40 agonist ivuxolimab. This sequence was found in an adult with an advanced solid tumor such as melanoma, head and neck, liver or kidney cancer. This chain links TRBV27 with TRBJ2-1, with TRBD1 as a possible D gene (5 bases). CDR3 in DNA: TGTGCCAGCAGTTTATGGCTAACAGGAAAGGGGCCTGAGCAGTTCTTC. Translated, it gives CASSLWLTGKGPEQFF.